This entry lists 20 T cell receptor beta chains sequenced from one sample in a study of OX40 agonist ivuxolimab in advanced cancers. TCRdb's table, derived via immunoSEQ multiplex PCR, lists solely in-frame clones and lacks some. The data show about 62,000 clones, roughly 80% seen once. The sample was CD4+ or CD8+ T cells sorted from blood, taken in a trial of the OX40 agonist ivuxolimab. Receptors were obtained from an adult with an advanced solid tumor such as melanoma, head and neck, liver or kidney cancer.

V gene TRBV6-4 combines with J gene TRBJ2-1; TRBD2 aligns across 9 bases. The trim removed 4 bases at V and 10 bases at J, leaving 8 bases unmatched. The CDR3 length is 14 residues. Germline lookup yields CDR1 MRHNA and CDR2 SNTAGT. The CDR3 sequence is CASSVVAGEVEQFF. The CDR3 DNA reads as TGTGCCAGCAGTGTAGTAGCGGGAGAGGTAGAGCAGTTCTTC.

V gene TRBV18 combines with J gene TRBJ2-7, with TRBD1 as a possible D gene (7 bases). This CDR3 is 13 amino acids long. Germline V gives CDR1 KGHSH, CDR2 LQKENI. Trimming removed 3 bases at V and 6 bases at J, with 12 bases between. CDR3 bases: TGTGCCAGCTCACCGGGCAGGGGGGTCGAGCAGTACGTC. Residues: CASSPGRGVEQYV.

This chain connects TRBV4-1 to TRBJ2-5; TRBD2 is a possible D gene (6 bases). Trimming stripped 1 base from V and 2 bases from J, with 17 bases between. Germline CDR1 MGHRA, CDR2 YSYEKL. The CDR3 spans 17 residues. This chain's CDR3 is CASSQGPLRLEQETQYF. CDR3 coding DNA: TGCGCCAGCAGCCAAGGTCCCCTCAGACTAGAGCAAGAGACCCAGTACTTC.

The CDR3 nucleotides are TGTGCCAGCAGTGCCGGGACAGGGGTTATGGAGACCCAGTACTTC. As protein: CASSAGTGVMETQYF. This sequence joins TRBV27 and TRBJ2-5; 10 bases fit TRBD1. Trimming at V came to 5 bases and at J to 5 bases, leaving 8 bases not matched to a gene. The CDR3 has 15 residues. From germline, CDR1 is MNHEY and CDR2 SMNVEV (reference sequence).

The chain combines TRBV21-1 with TRBJ1-4; the D call in the table, TRBD1, was not verified against the DNA. TRBV21-1 is flagged as a pseudogene. CDR3 length: 16 residues. Here the CDR3 DNA reads TGTGCCAGCAGCACCCGCGACAGGGGGACTAATGAAAAACTGTTTTTT. It is translated as CASSTRDRGTNEKLFF.

This clone was recorded a few times. The V and J genes are TRBV7-2 and TRBJ2-5; D could derive from TRBD1 or TRBD2 (5 bases each). The CDR3 consists of 14 residues. CDR1 and CDR2 from the germline V gene are SGHTA and FQGNSA. V lost 2 bases and J lost 5, with 12 bases in between. The CDR3: CASSLISRGETQYF. The CDR3, as DNA: TGTGCCAGCAGCTTAATTTCGAGGGGTGAGACCCAGTACTTC.

The chain links TRBV7-2 to TRBJ1-4; D remains unclear. CDR1 and CDR2 (germline): SGHTA, FQGNSA. V gave up 5 bases and J gave up 8 bases, with 18 bases separating them. This CDR3 region has 15 residues. DNA for the CDR3: TGTGCCAGCAGCCCCCGCCGAGGTCAGGACGAAAAACTGTTTTTT. This codes for CASSPRRGQDEKLFF.

The rearrangement uses TRBV7-7 and TRBJ2-7, with D possibly matching TRBD2 (5 bases). CDR1 and CDR2 (germline): SSHAT, FNYEAQ (reference sequence). The CDR3 is 14 amino acids. CDR3 protein: CASSGEEVRYEQYV. The DNA of the CDR3 is TGTGCTAGCAGCGGAGAGGAAGTGAGGTACGAGCAGTACGTC.

The V and J genes are TRBV2 and TRBJ2-3; no reliable D call. Germline V gives CDR1 SNHLY, CDR2 FYNNEI. V lost 4 bases and J 1 base, leaving 12 bases between the germline ends. The CDR3 has 15 amino acids. The DNA for the CDR3 is TGTGCCAGCAGTGGGACCCTGAGCCGCACAGATACGCAGTATTTT. Its translation is CASSGTLSRTDTQYF.

This rearrangement joins TRBV5-6 to TRBJ2-5, with 8 bases matching TRBD1. This CDR3 is 15 amino acids long. Germline V gene sequence: CDR1 SGHDT, CDR2 YYEEEE. Losses at the gene ends were 4 bases for V and 2 bases for J; bases not matched to a gene: 7. The CDR3 is CASSSSGTGQETQYF. The CDR3 DNA reads as TGTGCCAGCAGCAGCTCCGGGACAGGACAAGAGACCCAGTACTTC.

The chain links TRBV5-1 to TRBJ2-5; 10 nucleotides align to TRBD2. CDR1 and CDR2 (germline): SGHRS, YFSETQ. The CDR3 is 16 residues long. Unmatched junction bases numbered 10, after V lost 3 bases and J lost 5 bases. The CDR3 protein is CASSSAPLAGSETQYF. The CDR3 DNA is TGCGCCAGCAGCTCCGCCCCACTAGCGGGAAGCGAGACCCAGTACTTC. Full variable domain (outside the CDR3, taken from reference TRBV5-1 and TRBJ2-5): KAGVTQTPRYLIKTRGQQVTLSCSPISGHRSVSWYQQTPGQGLQFLFEYFSETQRNKGNFPGRFSGRQFSNSRSEMNVSTLELGDSALYLCASSSAPLAGSETQYFGPGTRLLVL.

V and J are TRBV4-1 and TRBJ2-2, with 14 nucleotides matching TRBD2. Germline lookup yields CDR1 MGHRA and CDR2 YSYEKL. The trim removed 4 bases at V and 5 bases at J, leaving 0 bases unmatched. There are 15 residues in the CDR3. CDR3 coding DNA: TGCGCCAGCAGCCGGACTAGCGGGAGGACCGGGGAGCTGTTTTTT. As protein: CASSRTSGRTGELFF.

The V call is TRBV9, the J call TRBJ2-3; 10 nucleotides align to TRBD2. The V gene end was trimmed by 1 base and the J gene end by 0 bases; junction bases not matched to a gene: 2. The germline gives CDR1 SGDLS, CDR2 YYNGEE. The CDR3 runs 16 residues. This CDR3 is CASSVSGGGSTDTQYF. CDR3 sequence (DNA): TGTGCCAGCAGCGTAAGCGGGGGGGGTAGCACAGATACGCAGTATTTT.

This clone was seen a few times. The V and J genes are TRBV5-1 and TRBJ1-1; the match to TRBD1 covers 7 bases. With V trimmed by 4 bases and J by 5 bases, 8 bases remained unmatched. The CDR3 extends over 14 amino acids. In germline, CDR1 is SGHRS, CDR2 YFSETQ. The CDR3 is CASSPTGWETEAFF. The CDR3 coding sequence is TGCGCCAGCAGCCCGACAGGGTGGGAAACTGAAGCTTTCTTT.

The rearrangement uses TRBV27 and TRBJ2-7; no clear D. V lost 6 bases, J lost 0 bases, and 12 bases lay in between. The CDR3 sequence is 14 residues long. Per germline, CDR1 MNHEY and CDR2 SMNVEV (reference sequence). CDR3 residues: CASRPGESSYEQYF. In DNA form, the CDR3 reads TGTGCCAGCAGGCCAGGCGAGAGCTCCTACGAGCAGTACTTC.

The rearrangement uses TRBV11-2 and TRBJ2-5; 12 bases align to TRBD2. The CDR3 covers 17 residues. J gave up 0 bases and V 4 bases, and 6 bases lay outside the gene matches. Germline V gives CDR1 SGHAT, CDR2 FQNNGV. The CDR3 coding sequence is TGTGCCAGCAGCTCCATAGGGACTAGCGGGCACCAAGAGACCCAGTACTTC. Translation: CASSSIGTSGHQETQYF.

This clone has a handful of counts. This chain connects TRBV7-9 to TRBJ1-5, with D maybe TRBD1 (6 bases). The CDR3 extends over 15 amino acids. Between the trimmed V and J ends, which lost 4 bases and 5 bases, there was a span of 15 bases. Germline V gene data show CDR1 as SEHNR and CDR2 as FQNEAQ (reference sequence). CDR3 in amino acids: CASSSSGTYDQPQHF. CDR3 bases: TGTGCCAGCAGCTCCTCCGGGACATATGATCAGCCCCAGCATTTT. Full variable domain (outside the CDR3, taken from reference TRBV7-9 and TRBJ1-5): DTGVSQNPRHKITKRGQNVTFRCDPISEHNRLYWYRQTLGQGPEFLTYFQNEAQLEKSRLLSDRFSAERPKGSFSTLEIQRTEQGDSAMYLCASSSSGTYDQPQHFGDGTRLSIL.

The rearrangement joins TRBV4-2 to TRBJ2-3; 8 bases fit TRBD1. Unmatched junction bases numbered 8, after V lost 3 bases and J lost 3 bases. CDR3 length: 16 amino acids. Germline V CDR1 and CDR2: LGHNA, YNFKEQ. CDR3 sequence reads: CASSQTPGQATDTQYF. Written as DNA, the CDR3 is TGTGCCAGCAGCCAGACCCCGGGACAGGCTACAGATACGCAGTATTTT.

The CDR3 sequence is CASRAGHEQYF. CDR3 bases: TGTGCCAGCAGGGCGGGGCACGAGCAGTACTTC. V and J are TRBV5-6 and TRBJ2-7; D may be TRBD2 (6 bases). This CDR3 spans 11 amino acids. Trimming cost V 5 bases and J 5 bases, with 8 bases left between them. The germline V gene has CDR1 SGHDT and CDR2 YYEEEE.

The V and J genes are TRBV4-1 and TRBJ2-1; the match to TRBD2 covers 10 bases. CDR3 length: 16 amino acids. Germline CDR1 is MGHRA and CDR2 is YSYEKL. Unmatched junction bases numbered 10, after V lost 3 bases and J lost 8 bases. The CDR3 nucleotides are TGCGCCAGCAGCCACGCGAGCGGGAGGGCCGATCATGAGCAGTTCTTC. The encoded protein is CASSHASGRADHEQFF.